In this sample, the clone carrying this T cell receptor (beta chain) turned up a few times. What it binds is unknown. V lost 5 bases, J lost 2 bases, and 13 bases lay in between. Germline-derived CDR1 and CDR2 are MNHEY and SVGEGT. The CDR3 length is 14 residues. The record originates from a study of T-cell memory formation after mild COVID-19. Whole-study context: Clustering of TCRs was largely donor specific.

The study, taken as a whole, reports: Pre-infection memory carried some responding clones, suggesting that cross-reactive memory joined. CD4/CD8 balance held among clones contracting day 15 to 85, and later expanders leaned CD4+.

The TCR alpha and TCR beta cDNA libraries, bearing sample barcodes and UMIs, were generated by 5'RACE using constant-segment primers. One entry per CDR3 protein, called by TCRdb with MiXCR from the 5' RACE reads. The sample has approximately 340,000 distinct CDR3 sequences, over 10% seen once. Input material: PBMCs or a T cell subset sorted from them (not recorded which). The rearrangement joins TRBV6-2 or TRBV6-3 to TRBJ2-7, with D tentatively TRBD1 (5 bases). This sequence was found in a man between 18 and 35 years old who had mild COVID-19 (a few samples of this study predate the infection). Cell type and time point are not known. The DNA for the CDR3 is TGTGCCAGCAGTCAAAGCAGGGATACCTACGAGCAGTACGTC. Protein: CASSQSRDTYEQYV.